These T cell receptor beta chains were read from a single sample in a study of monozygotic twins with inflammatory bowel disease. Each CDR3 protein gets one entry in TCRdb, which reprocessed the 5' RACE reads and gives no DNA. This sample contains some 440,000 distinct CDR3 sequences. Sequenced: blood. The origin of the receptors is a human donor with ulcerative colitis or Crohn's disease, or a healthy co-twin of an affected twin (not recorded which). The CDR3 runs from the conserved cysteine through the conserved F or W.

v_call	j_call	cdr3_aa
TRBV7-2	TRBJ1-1	CASSLHPGTEAFF
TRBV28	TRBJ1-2	CASGEGQGGGYTF
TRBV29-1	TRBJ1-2	CSVDTGTANNYGYTF
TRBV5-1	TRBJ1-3	CASREGTEGNTIYF
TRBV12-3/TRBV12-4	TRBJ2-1	CASSLTSGTLRNEQFF
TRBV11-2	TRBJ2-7	CASSLGWRYEQYF
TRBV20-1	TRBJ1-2	CSARRTGGEYGYTF
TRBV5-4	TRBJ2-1	CASSLAVGFNEQFF
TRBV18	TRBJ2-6	CASSPIRQGDSSGANVLTF
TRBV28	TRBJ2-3	CASSLLRLAGVEDTQYF
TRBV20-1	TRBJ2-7	CSARVLAGPYEQYF
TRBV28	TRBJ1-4	CASTPWGTGVEKLFF
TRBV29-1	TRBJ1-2	CSVESSRGLGYTF
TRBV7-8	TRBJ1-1	CASSVGFRQPGRTNTEAFF
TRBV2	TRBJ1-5	CASGRGQGNQPQHF
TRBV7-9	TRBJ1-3	CASSLPGANSGNTIYF
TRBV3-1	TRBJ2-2	CASSQDRQPNTGELFF
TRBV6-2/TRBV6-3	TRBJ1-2	CASSLDRFTSYTF
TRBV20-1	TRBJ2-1	CSAGPRPYNEQFF
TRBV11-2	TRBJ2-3	CASSLESSGGAKVGYF
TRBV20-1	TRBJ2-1	CSALTSGRAALDEQFF
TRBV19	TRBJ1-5	CASERQAVNQPQHF
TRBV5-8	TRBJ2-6	CASSLGDSGVIRANVLTF
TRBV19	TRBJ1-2	CASSDTGGEGYTF
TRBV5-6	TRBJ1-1	CASSWPIGGTEAFF
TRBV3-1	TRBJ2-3	CASRTANTQYF
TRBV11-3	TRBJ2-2	CASSLMNTGELFF
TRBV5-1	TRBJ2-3	CASSSPGLAVDTQYF
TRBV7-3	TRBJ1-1	CASRVHGGSAEAFF
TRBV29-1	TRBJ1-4	CSGAHGRNEKLFF
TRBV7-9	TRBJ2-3	CASSLGRDYYTDTQYF